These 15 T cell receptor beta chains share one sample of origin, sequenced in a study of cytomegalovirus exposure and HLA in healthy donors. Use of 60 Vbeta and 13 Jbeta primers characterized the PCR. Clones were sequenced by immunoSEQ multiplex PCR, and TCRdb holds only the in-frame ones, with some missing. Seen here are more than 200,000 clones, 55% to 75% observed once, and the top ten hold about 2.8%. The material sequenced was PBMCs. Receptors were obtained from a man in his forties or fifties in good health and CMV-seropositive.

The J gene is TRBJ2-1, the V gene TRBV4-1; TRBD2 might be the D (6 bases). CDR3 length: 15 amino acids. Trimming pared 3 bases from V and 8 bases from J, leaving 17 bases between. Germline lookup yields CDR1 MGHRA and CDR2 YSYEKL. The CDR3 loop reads CASSHRLGPGDEQFF. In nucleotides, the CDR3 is TGCGCCAGCAGCCATAGACTAGGCCCCGGGGATGAGCAGTTCTTC.

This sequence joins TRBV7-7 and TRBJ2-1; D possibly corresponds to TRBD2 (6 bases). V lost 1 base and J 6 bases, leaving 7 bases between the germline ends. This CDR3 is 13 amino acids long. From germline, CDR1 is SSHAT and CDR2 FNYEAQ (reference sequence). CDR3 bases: TGTGCCAGCAGCTTAGGGGACTTCAATGAGCAGTTCTTC. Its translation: CASSLGDFNEQFF.

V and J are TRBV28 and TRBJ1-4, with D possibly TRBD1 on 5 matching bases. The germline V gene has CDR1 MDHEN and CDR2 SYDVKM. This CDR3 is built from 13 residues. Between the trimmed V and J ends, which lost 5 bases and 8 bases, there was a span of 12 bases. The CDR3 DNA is TGTGCCAGCAGTCCGGCGGGGGACGAAAAACTGTTTTTT. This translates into CASSPAGDEKLFF.

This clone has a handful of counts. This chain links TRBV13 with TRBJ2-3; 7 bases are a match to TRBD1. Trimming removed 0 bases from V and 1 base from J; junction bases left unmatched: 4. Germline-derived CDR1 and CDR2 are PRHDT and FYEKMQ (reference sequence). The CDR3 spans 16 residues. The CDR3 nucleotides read TGTGCCAGCAGCTTAGGGATAGGGGGCCGCACAGATACGCAGTATTTT. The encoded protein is CASSLGIGGRTDTQYF.

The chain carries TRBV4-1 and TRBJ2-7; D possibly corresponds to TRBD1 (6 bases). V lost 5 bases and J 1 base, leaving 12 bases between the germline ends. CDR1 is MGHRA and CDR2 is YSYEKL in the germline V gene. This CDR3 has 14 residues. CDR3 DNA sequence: TGCGCCAGCAGCAAGTCCACAGGGTCCTACGAGCAGTACTTC. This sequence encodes CASSKSTGSYEQYF.

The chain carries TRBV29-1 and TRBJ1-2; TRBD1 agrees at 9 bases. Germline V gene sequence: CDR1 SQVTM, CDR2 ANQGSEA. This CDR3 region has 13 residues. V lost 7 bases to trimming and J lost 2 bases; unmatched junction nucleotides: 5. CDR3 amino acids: CSARQGENYGYTF. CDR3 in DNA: TGCAGCGCTAGACAGGGGGAGAACTATGGCTACACCTTC. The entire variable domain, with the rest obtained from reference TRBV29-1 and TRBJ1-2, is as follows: SAVISQKPSRDICQRGTSLTIQCQVDSQVTMMFWYRQQPGQSLTLIATANQGSEATYESGFVIDKFPISRPNLTFSTLTVSNMSPEDSSIYLCSARQGENYGYTFGSGTRLTVV.

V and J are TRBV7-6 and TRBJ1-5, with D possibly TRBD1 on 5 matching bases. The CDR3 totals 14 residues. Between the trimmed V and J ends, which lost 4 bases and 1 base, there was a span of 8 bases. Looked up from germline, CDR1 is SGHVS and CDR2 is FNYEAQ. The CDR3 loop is CASSWGGSNQPQHF. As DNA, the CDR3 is TGTGCCAGCAGCTGGGGGGGAAGCAATCAGCCCCAGCATTTT.

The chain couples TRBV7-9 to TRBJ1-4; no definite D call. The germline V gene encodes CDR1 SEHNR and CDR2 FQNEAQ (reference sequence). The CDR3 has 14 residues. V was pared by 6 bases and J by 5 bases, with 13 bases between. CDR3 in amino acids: CASRLAGENEKLFF. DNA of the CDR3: TGTGCCAGCAGACTGGCCGGGGAGAATGAAAAACTGTTTTTT.

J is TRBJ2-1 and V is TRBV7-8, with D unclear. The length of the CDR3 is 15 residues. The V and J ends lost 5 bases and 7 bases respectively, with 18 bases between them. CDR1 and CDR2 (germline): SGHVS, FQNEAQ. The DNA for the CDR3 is TGTGCCAGCAGCCGCCGGGTCCTTACTGGGAATGAGCAGTTCTTC. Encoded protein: CASSRRVLTGNEQFF.

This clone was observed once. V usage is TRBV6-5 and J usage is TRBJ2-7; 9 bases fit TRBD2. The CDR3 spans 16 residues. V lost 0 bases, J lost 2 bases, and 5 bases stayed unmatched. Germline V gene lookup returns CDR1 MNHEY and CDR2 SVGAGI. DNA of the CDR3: TGTGCCAGCAGTTACTCGAGTAGCGGGGGTCCCTACGAGCAGTACTTC. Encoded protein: CASSYSSSGGPYEQYF.

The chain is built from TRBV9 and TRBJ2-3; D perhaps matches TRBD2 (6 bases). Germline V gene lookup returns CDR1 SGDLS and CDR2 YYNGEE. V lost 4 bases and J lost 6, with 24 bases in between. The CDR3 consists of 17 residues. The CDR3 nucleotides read TGTGCCAGCAGCCACAGATCCACAGGATCGGGGGTGGATACGCAGTATTTT. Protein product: CASSHRSTGSGVDTQYF.

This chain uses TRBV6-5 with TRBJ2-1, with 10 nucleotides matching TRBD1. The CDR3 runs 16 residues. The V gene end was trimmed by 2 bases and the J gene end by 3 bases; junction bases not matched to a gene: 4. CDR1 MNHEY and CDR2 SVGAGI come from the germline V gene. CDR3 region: CASSYAGTGDYNEQFF. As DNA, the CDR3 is TGTGCCAGCAGTTACGCCGGGACAGGGGACTACAATGAGCAGTTCTTC.

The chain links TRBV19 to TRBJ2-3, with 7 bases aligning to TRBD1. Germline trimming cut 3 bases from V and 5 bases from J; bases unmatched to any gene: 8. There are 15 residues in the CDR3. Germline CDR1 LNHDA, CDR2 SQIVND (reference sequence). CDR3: CASSMSRGRLDTQYF. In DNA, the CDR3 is TGTGCCAGTAGTATGTCGAGGGGGCGCTTAGATACGCAGTATTTT.

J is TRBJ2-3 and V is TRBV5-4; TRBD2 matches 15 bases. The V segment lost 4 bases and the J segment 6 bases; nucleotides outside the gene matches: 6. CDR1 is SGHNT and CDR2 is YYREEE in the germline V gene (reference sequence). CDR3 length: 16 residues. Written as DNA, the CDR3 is TGTGCCAGCAGCGCGGGACTAGCGGGGGGAGGGGATACGCAGTATTTT. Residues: CASSAGLAGGGDTQYF.

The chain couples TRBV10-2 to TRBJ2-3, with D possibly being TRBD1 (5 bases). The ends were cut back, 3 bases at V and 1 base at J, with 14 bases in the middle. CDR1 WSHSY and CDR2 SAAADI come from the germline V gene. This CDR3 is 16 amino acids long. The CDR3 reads CASSEGARLGTDTQYF. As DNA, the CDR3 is TGCGCCAGCAGTGAAGGGGCTAGGTTGGGCACAGATACGCAGTATTTT.